The 22 T cell receptor beta chains in this list originate from one sample, sequenced in a study of Graves' ophthalmopathy and Graves' hyperthyroidism. As the template, RNA transcripts were used to amplify TCR beta CDR3 regions. An opening RT-PCR round employed HTBI primers and preceded a second-round multiplex PCR. TCRdb independently ran MiXCR on the multiplex PCR reads; one entry per CDR3 protein. Seen here are roughly 230,000 distinct CDR3 sequences, roughly a fifth observed once, and the top ten hold approximately 39%. What was sequenced was peripheral blood. The receptor set was obtained from a woman aged 45 to 65 with Graves' ophthalmopathy.

This clonotype has a handful of counts. The J gene is TRBJ1-2, the V gene TRBV6-1; 8 bases fit TRBD1. The V gene's germline CDR1 is MNHNS and CDR2 SASEGT. There are 14 residues in the CDR3. Trimming removed 0 bases from V and 8 bases from J; junction bases left unmatched: 5. CDR3 protein: CASSEARGTGGYTF. The CDR3 coding sequence is TGTGCCAGCAGTGAAGCTAGAGGGACAGGAGGCTACACCTTC.

This clonotype was observed many times. The chain is built from TRBV20-1 and TRBJ1-1; the D is unclear. The length of the CDR3 is 12 residues. Germline V CDR1 and CDR2: DFQATT, SNEGSKA (reference sequence). The V gene lost 5 bases and the J gene lost 3 bases, with 10 bases spanning the gap. In DNA, the CDR3 is TGCAGTGCTCCAATGTTTGACACTGAAGCTTTCTTT. It is translated as CSAPMFDTEAFF.

This clonotype was detected ten times or more. The rearrangement uses TRBV7-3 and TRBJ1-1, with TRBD1 identical over 9 bases. The CDR3 runs 15 residues. In germline, CDR1 is SGHTA, CDR2 FQGTGA. After removal of 5 bases from V and 4 bases from J, the junction contained 8 bases not matched to a gene. In nucleotides, the CDR3 is TGTGCCAGCAGCCGGGACAGGGAATCGGGCACTGAAGCTTTCTTT. Encoded protein: CASSRDRESGTEAFF.

This clonotype has a count of ten or more. CDR3 nucleotide sequence: TGCGCCAGCAGCTTGGATAGGTCGGGTACTCAGCCCCAGCATTTT. Translating gives CASSLDRSGTQPQHF. The rearrangement uses TRBV5-1 and TRBJ1-5; no reliable D call. V lost 0 bases to trimming and J lost 6 bases, with 13 bases between them. The germline gives CDR1 SGHRS, CDR2 YFSETQ. This CDR3 has 15 residues.

At least ten counts were recorded for this clonotype. A much more abundant neighbour one base away suggests this may be a read error. The CDR3 bases are TGTGCCAGCAGACTAAAACCGGACAGGAACACTGAAGCTTCCTTT. Its translation is CASRLKPDRNTEASF. The chain links TRBV6-1 to TRBJ1-1; 7 nucleotides match TRBD1. The V gene's germline CDR1 is MNHNS and CDR2 SASEGT. The CDR3 spans 15 residues.

This clonotype has ten or more counts. The V gene is TRBV29-1, the J gene TRBJ1-2; 7 bases are shared with TRBD1. CDR1 and CDR2 (germline): SQVTM, ANQGSEA. The length of the CDR3 is 12 residues. Trimming removed 6 bases from V and 4 bases from J; junction bases left unmatched: 5. CDR3 coding DNA: TGCAGCGTGACGGGACAGTCCTATGGCTACACCTTC. Its protein product is CSVTGQSYGYTF. Together with reference TRBV29-1 and TRBJ1-2, the CDR3 gives the full variable domain: SAVISQKPSRDICQRGTSLTIQCQVDSQVTMMFWYRQQPGQSLTLIATANQGSEATYESGFVIDKFPISRPNLTFSTLTVSNMSPEDSSIYLCSVTGQSYGYTFGSGTRLTVV.

V usage is TRBV6-5 and J usage is TRBJ2-7; TRBD2 is a possible D gene (6 bases). Germline values: CDR1 MNHEY, CDR2 SVGAGI. The V end lost 6 bases, the J end lost 2 bases, and 14 bases lay between the germline ends. This CDR3 has 14 residues. Here the CDR3 reads CASRYGRDPYEQYF. In DNA form, the CDR3 reads TGTGCCAGCAGGTACGGGCGGGATCCCTACGAGCAGTACTTC.

In this sample, this clonotype turned up a few times. The V call is TRBV24-1, the J call TRBJ2-7, with a weak D call TRBD1 (6 bases). Per germline, CDR1 KGHDR and CDR2 SFDVKD. This CDR3 has 13 amino acids. V lost 7 bases and J 5 bases, leaving 14 bases between the germline ends. Written as DNA, the CDR3 is TGTGCCACCAGCCAACAGGGTTCGGACGAGCAGTACTTC. Its translation is CATSQQGSDEQYF.

This clonotype was observed many times. J is TRBJ1-6 and V is TRBV20-1; no clear D gene. Trimming took off 4 bases at V and 4 bases at J, with 8 bases between the two ends. The germline CDR1 and CDR2 sequences are DFQATT and SNEGSKA (reference sequence). This CDR3 spans 13 amino acids. The CDR3 loop is CSATTKYNSPLHF. The CDR3, as DNA: TGCAGTGCTACTACTAAGTATAATTCACCCCTCCACTTT.

This clonotype was seen only a few times. The chain recombines TRBV28 with TRBJ2-7; 8 bases fit TRBD2. Trimming took 6 bases from V and 4 from J; bases not matched to a gene: 8. The CDR3 covers 14 residues. CDR1 is MDHEN and CDR2 is SYDVKM in the germline V gene. In DNA form, the CDR3 reads TGTGCCAGCAGGCCGGGGGGGGGCCGTTACGAGCAGTACTTC. Protein: CASRPGGGRYEQYF.

This clonotype has a handful of counts. The CDR3 DNA reads as TGTGCCACCGGGACAGGGTTCGAGCAGTACTTC. Translating gives CATGTGFEQYF. This chain joins TRBV27 and TRBJ2-7, with 9 positions matching TRBD1. CDR3 length: 11 amino acids. CDR1 MNHEY and CDR2 SMNVEV come from the germline V gene (reference sequence). Trimming at V came to 10 bases and at J to 6 bases, leaving 4 bases not matched to a gene.

In its sample, this clonotype was seen many times. The chain has TRBV4-1 and TRBJ1-6; no reliable D call. Trimming took 4 bases from V and 5 from J, leaving 9 bases between them. This CDR3 comprises 14 residues. Per germline, CDR1 MGHRA and CDR2 YSYEKL. CDR3 DNA sequence: TGCGCCAGCAGCCTCGGGAGGGATAATTCACCCCTCCACTTT. As protein: CASSLGRDNSPLHF.

This clonotype has a count of ten or more. The V and J genes are TRBV18 and TRBJ2-2; D ambiguous. Germline V gene lookup returns CDR1 KGHSH and CDR2 LQKENI. CDR3 length: 15 amino acids. Deletions cut 5 bases from V and 0 bases from J, with 10 bases between. The CDR3 DNA sequence: TGTGCCAGCTCATTTGGCAGATCGAACACCGGGGAGCTGTTTTTT. Translating gives CASSFGRSNTGELFF.

The sample holds a few counts of this clonotype. The V and J genes are TRBV5-1 and TRBJ2-7; 7 nucleotides agree with TRBD2. This CDR3 comprises 15 residues. With 0 bases clipped from V and 7 bases from J, the junction kept 10 bases outside the gene matches. Per germline, CDR1 SGHRS and CDR2 YFSETQ. CDR3 in amino acids: CASSLEGGSRSEQYF. CDR3 DNA: TGCGCCAGCAGCTTGGAGGGCGGGAGTAGATCAGAGCAGTACTTC.

This clonotype was observed many times. The chain combines TRBV6-1 with TRBJ2-5; possibly TRBD2 for D (6 bases). The CDR3 runs 13 residues. The germline V gene has CDR1 MNHNS and CDR2 SASEGT. Trimming took off 6 bases at V and 3 bases at J, with 11 bases between the two ends. CDR3: CASRDGTEETQYF. The DNA for the CDR3 is TGTGCCAGCAGGGATGGGACTGAAGAGACCCAGTACTTC.

This clonotype was found many times. The rearrangement links TRBV20-1 to TRBJ1-1; TRBD1 is a possible D gene (5 bases). V shed 4 bases and J shed 2 bases, with 14 bases lying between them. Per germline, CDR1 DFQATT and CDR2 SNEGSKA (reference sequence). This CDR3 has 14 residues. The CDR3 nucleotides are TGCAGTGCTAAAAGGGACGGACAAAACACTGAAGCTTTCTTT. It specifies CSAKRDGQNTEAFF.

The sample holds many counts of this clonotype. The V gene is TRBV29-1, the J gene TRBJ2-7; D is possibly TRBD2 (6 bases). Trimming shortened V by 4 bases and J by 2 bases, and 9 bases separated the two germline ends. CDR3 length: 12 residues. Germline V gene lookup returns CDR1 SQVTM and CDR2 ANQGSEA. The DNA of the CDR3 is TGCAGCGTTGCTGGAGGGACCTACGAGCAGTACTTC. Protein sequence: CSVAGGTYEQYF.

There are many counts of this clonotype. The chain uses TRBV24-1 and TRBJ2-7; 8 bases align to TRBD1. This CDR3 contains 14 residues. With V trimmed by 8 bases and J by 2 bases, 7 bases remained unmatched. From germline, CDR1 is KGHDR and CDR2 SFDVKD. This CDR3 reads CATTRDRLTYEQYF. CDR3 in DNA: TGTGCCACCACCCGGGACAGGCTCACCTACGAGCAGTACTTC.

Ten or more counts support this clonotype. This chain uses TRBV11-2 with TRBJ2-7; either TRBD1 or TRBD2 may fit D (6 bases each). The CDR3 extends over 15 amino acids. The germline V and J ends were trimmed by 1 base and 4 bases, with 14 bases remaining between them. Per germline, CDR1 SGHAT and CDR2 FQNNGV. The CDR3 bases are TGTGCCAGCAGCTTAGGTCCGGGGGCGGCTTACGAGCAGTACTTC. It specifies CASSLGPGAAYEQYF.

This clonotype was recorded at least ten times. The gene calls are TRBV19 and TRBJ2-2, with D uncertain. In germline, CDR1 is LNHDA, CDR2 SQIVND (reference sequence). Between the trimmed V and J ends, which lost 2 bases and 2 bases, there was a span of 6 bases. This CDR3 is 14 amino acids long. CDR3 residues: CASSISPNTGELFF. In DNA form, the CDR3 reads TGTGCCAGTAGTATAAGTCCCAACACCGGGGAGCTGTTTTTT.

There are many counts of this clonotype. This rearrangement joins TRBV5-1 to TRBJ1-2; TRBD1 is a possible D gene (6 bases). The V gene lost 3 bases and the J gene lost 0 bases, with 12 bases spanning the gap. Germline CDR1 SGHRS, CDR2 YFSETQ. There are 15 residues in the CDR3. The CDR3 nucleotides read TGCGCCAGCAGCTCCACAGGGATGCCTAACTATGGCTACACCTTC. Residues: CASSSTGMPNYGYTF.

This clonotype was counted ten times or more. The chain has TRBV3-1 and TRBJ1-1; D ambiguous. CDR1 LGHDT and CDR2 YNNKEL come from the germline V gene (reference sequence). The CDR3 sequence is 13 residues long. The V gene lost 3 bases and the J gene lost 2 bases, with 7 bases spanning the gap. The DNA for the CDR3 is TGTGCCAGCAGCCATGGCTTAAACACTGAAGCTTTCTTT. Translation: CASSHGLNTEAFF. Full variable domain (rest looked up from reference TRBV3-1 and TRBJ1-1): DTAVSQTPKYLVTQMGNDKSIKCEQNLGHDTMYWYKQDSKKFLKIMFSYNNKELIINETVPNRFSPKSPDKAHLNLHINSLELGDSAVYFCASSHGLNTEAFFGQGTRLTVV.